Listed below are T cell receptor beta chains from one sample, sequenced in a study of T cells in Graves' hyperthyroidism and ophthalmopathy. TCRdb used MiXCR to reprocess the multiplex PCR reads, holding one entry per CDR3 protein. The table records around 520,000 distinct CDR3 sequences, 11% to 15% of them present only once. Sequencing was performed on blood. The receptors stem from a woman between 40 and 50 years old with Graves' hyperthyroidism. The CDR3 runs from the conserved cysteine through the conserved F or W. A D gene is named only where the DNA matches it firmly. Clone size, where shown, is once, few, many, or a class for clones that have expanded.

>few|NA|TRBJ1-6|TRBV2
TGTGCCAGCAGTGAAGCTTTGGGGGCGCGATCCAATTCACCCCTCCACTTT
CASSEALGARSNSPLHF
>many|NA|TRBJ2-1|TRBV5-1
TGCGCCAGCAGCGCGGGGACTTCCTACAATGAGCAGTTCTTC
CASSAGTSYNEQFF
>many|TRBD2|TRBJ2-1|TRBV12-5
TGTGCTAGTGGTCTAGCGGGAAATTACAATGAGCAGTTCTTC
CASGLAGNYNEQFF
>few|TRBD2|TRBJ2-1|TRBV7-2
TGTGCCAGCAGCATCAATAGCGGGGCGCAGTTCTTC
CASSINSGAQFF
>few|NA|TRBJ1-1|TRBV12-3/TRBV12-4
TGTGCCAGCAGTACGCACAGGGAGGAAAACACTGAAGCTTTCTTT
CASSTHREENTEAFF
>many|NA|TRBJ2-7|TRBV18
TGTGCCAGCTCAGCAAGGACACCTCGGGGGCAGTACTTC
CASSARTPRGQYF
>many|NA|TRBJ2-2|TRBV28
TGTGCCAGCAGTTACAGGTTACCAGGCGGGGAGCTGTTTTTT
CASSYRLPGGELFF
>many|NA|TRBJ1-5|TRBV7-8
TGTGCCAGCAGCTCGACAGGATATAGCAATCAGCCCCAGCATTTT
CASSSTGYSNQPQHF
>NA|TRBD2|TRBJ2-3|TRBV4-2
TGTGCCAGCAGCCAAGAACTAGCGGGAGAGTGGGATACGCAGTATTTT
CASSQELAGEWDTQYF
>NA|TRBD1|TRBJ2-5|TRBV5-1
TGCGCCAGCAGCCCGACAGGGTCCAGAGAGACCCAGTACTTC
CASSPTGSRETQYF